This is a list of T cell receptor beta chains from one sample in a study of cytomegalovirus exposure and HLA in healthy donors. Profiled with immunoSEQ multiplex PCR; TCRdb holds only in-frame clones, not every one. The table shows approximately 220,000 clones, with around 80% occurring only once. Input material: PBMCs. These receptors all stem from a man in his forties or fifties in good health and CMV-seronegative. Each CDR3 is given with its conserved first and last residue. The D gene is left open where the match is weak. Clone size is stated in some rows and not others, as once, few, many or a class when expanded.

v_call	d_call	j_call	clone_size	cdr3_nt	cdr3_aa
TRBV19	-	TRBJ2-4	-	TGTGCCAGTAGTCCAGACAGGACCAAAAACATTCAGTACTTC	CASSPDRTKNIQYF
TRBV9	TRBD2	TRBJ2-5	-	TGTGCCAGCAGCGTAAGGACTAGCGGGGGACCCTACCAAGAGACCCAGTACTTC	CASSVRTSGGPYQETQYF
TRBV9	TRBD1	TRBJ2-5	-	TGTGCCAGCAGCGTAGCCGACAGGGCCGTCCAAGAGACCCAGTACTTC	CASSVADRAVQETQYF
TRBV4-3	TRBD2	TRBJ2-3	-	TGCGCCAGCAGCCCCCGGACTAGCGGGTACACAGATACGCAGTATTTT	CASSPRTSGYTDTQYF
TRBV30	-	TRBJ1-2	-	TGTGCCTGGAACACCATTAACTATGGCTACACCTTC	CAWNTINYGYTF
TRBV10-3	-	TRBJ1-1	few	TGTGCCATCAGTGAGAGGCCCTGGAGCACTGAAGCTTTCTTT	CAISERPWSTEAFF
TRBV6-1	TRBD2	TRBJ2-1	-	TGTGCCAGCAGGGGAGGGTACAATGAGCAGTTCTTC	CASRGGYNEQFF
TRBV5-4	TRBD2	TRBJ2-5	-	TGTGCCAGCAGCTTGGGGGCGGTAGCGGGAGGGGGAGAGACCCAGTACTTC	CASSLGAVAGGGETQYF
TRBV7-9	-	TRBJ1-1	-	TGTTCCAGCAGCTTAGGCAGGGTGAACACTGAAGCTTTCTTT	CSSSLGRVNTEAFF
TRBV4-3	TRBD1	TRBJ1-2	-	TGCGCCAGCAGCCAGGACCTACAGGGGAACTATGGCTACACCTTC	CASSQDLQGNYGYTF
TRBV10-3	TRBD2	TRBJ2-3	-	TGTGCCATCAGTGGGTCCTACTATGGGGGGGTCGTCACAGATACGCAGTATTTT	CAISGSYYGGVVTDTQYF
TRBV4-1	TRBD2	TRBJ2-3	-	TGCGCCAGCAGCCAAGATGGCCCGACTAGCGGGAGGCATACGCAGTATTTT	CASSQDGPTSGRHTQYF
TRBV28	-	TRBJ2-7	-	TGTGCCAGCAGGGGGCCCTGGTCCGAGCAGTACTTC	CASRGPWSEQYF
TRBV5-1	TRBD1	TRBJ2-2	-	TGCGCCAGCAGCTTGGGACAGGGGAACACCGGGGAGCTGTTTTTT	CASSLGQGNTGELFF